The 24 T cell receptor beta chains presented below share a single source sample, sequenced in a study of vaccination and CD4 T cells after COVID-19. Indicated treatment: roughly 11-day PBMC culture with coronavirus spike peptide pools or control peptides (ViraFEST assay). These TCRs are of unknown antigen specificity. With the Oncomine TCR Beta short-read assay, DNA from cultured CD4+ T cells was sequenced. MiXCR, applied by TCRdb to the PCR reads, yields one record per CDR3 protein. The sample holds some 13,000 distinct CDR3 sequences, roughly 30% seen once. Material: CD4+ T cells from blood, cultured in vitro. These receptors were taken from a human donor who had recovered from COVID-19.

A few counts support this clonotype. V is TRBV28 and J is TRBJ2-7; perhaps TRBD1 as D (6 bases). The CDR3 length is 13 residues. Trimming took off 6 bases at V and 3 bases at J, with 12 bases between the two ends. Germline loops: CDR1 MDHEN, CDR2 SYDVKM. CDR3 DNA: TGTGCCAGCAGCGCCGGGACACACTACGAGCAGTACTTC. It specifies CASSAGTHYEQYF.

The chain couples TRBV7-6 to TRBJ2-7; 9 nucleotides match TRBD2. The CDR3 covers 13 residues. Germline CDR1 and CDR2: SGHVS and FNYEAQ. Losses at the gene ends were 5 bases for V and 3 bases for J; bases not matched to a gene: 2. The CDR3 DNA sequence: TGTGCCAGCAGCGCGGGGGGGGACTACGAGCAGTACTTC. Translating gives CASSAGGDYEQYF. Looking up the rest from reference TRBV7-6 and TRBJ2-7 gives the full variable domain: GAGVSQSPRYKVTKRGQDVALRCDPISGHVSLYWYRQALGQGPEFLTYFNYEAQQDKSGLPNDRFSAERPEGSISTLTIQRTEQRDSAMYRCASSAGGDYEQYFGPGTRLTVT.

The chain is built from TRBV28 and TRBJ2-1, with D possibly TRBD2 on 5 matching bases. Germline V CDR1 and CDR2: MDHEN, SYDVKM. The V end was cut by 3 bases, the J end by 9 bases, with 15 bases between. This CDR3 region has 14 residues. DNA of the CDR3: TGTGCCAGCAGTTTCCGTAGTCCACGGGGTGAGCAGTTCTTC. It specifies CASSFRSPRGEQFF.

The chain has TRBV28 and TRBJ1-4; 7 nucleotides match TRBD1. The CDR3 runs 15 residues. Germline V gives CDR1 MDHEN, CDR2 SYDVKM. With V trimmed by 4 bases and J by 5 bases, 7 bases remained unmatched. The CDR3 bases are TGTGCCAGCAGTTATGGGGACAGCTCGAATGAAAAACTGTTTTTT. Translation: CASSYGDSSNEKLFF.

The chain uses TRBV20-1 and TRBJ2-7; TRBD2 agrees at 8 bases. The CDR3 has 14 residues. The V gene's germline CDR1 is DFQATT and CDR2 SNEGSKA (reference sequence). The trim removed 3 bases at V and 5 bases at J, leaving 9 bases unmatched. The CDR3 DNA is TGCAGTGCTAGTGGGGGACTAGTAGTGGACGAGCAGTACTTC. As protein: CSASGGLVVDEQYF.

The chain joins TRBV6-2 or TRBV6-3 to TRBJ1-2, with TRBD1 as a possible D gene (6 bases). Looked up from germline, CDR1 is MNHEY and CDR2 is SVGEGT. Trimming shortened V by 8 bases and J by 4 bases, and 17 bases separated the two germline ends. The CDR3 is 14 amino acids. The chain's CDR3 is CASAKRTDSYGYTF. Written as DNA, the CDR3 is TGTGCCAGCGCAAAACGGACAGACTCCTATGGCTACACCTTC.

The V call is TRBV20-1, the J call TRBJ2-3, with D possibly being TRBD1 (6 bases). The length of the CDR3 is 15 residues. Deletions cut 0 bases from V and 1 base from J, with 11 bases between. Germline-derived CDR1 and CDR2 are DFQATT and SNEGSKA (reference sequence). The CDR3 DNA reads TGCAGTGCTAGAGAGGGGGCCATGGGCACAGATACGCAGTATTTT. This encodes CSAREGAMGTDTQYF.

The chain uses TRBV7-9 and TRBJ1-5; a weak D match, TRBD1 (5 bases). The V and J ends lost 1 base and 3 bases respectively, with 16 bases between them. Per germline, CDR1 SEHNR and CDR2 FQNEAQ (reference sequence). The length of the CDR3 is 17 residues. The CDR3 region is CASSLEGTSEANQPQHF. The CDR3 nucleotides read TGTGCCAGCAGCTTAGAGGGGACGTCGGAAGCCAATCAGCCCCAGCATTTT.

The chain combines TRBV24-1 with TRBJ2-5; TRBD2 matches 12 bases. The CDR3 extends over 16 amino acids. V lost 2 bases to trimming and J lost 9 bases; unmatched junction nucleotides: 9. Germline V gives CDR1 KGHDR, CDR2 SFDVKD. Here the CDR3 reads CATSDSGTSGSQAQYF. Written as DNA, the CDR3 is TGTGCCACCAGTGATTCCGGGACTAGCGGGTCCCAAGCCCAGTACTTC.

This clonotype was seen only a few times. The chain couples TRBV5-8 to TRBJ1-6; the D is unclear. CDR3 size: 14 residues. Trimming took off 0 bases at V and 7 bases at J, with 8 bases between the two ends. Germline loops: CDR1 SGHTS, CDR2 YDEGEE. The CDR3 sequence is CASSLAVGNSPLHF. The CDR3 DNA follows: TGTGCCAGCAGCTTGGCTGTCGGGAATTCACCCCTCCACTTT.

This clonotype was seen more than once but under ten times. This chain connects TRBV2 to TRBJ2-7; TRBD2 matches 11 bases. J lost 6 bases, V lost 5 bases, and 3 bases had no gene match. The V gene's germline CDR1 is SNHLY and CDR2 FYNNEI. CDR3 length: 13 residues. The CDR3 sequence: CASSPTSGSEQYF. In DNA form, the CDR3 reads TGTGCCAGCAGTCCCACTAGCGGGAGCGAGCAGTACTTC.

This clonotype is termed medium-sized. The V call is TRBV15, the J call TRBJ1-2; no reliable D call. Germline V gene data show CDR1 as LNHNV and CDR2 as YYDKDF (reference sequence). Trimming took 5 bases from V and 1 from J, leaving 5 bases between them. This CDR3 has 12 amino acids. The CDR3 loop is CATSRVNYGYTF. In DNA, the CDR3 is TGTGCCACCAGCCGAGTTAACTATGGCTACACCTTC.

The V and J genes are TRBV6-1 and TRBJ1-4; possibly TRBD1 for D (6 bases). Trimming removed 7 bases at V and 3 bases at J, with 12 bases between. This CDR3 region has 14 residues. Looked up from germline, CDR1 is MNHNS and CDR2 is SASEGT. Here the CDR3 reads CASKGGAANEKLFF. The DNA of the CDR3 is TGTGCCAGCAAGGGGGGGGCTGCTAATGAAAAACTGTTTTTT.

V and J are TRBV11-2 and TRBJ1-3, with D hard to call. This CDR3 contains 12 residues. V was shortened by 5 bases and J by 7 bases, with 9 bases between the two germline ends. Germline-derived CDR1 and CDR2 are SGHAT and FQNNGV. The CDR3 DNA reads TGTGCCAGCAGCCCTGTGTTGAACACCATATATTTT. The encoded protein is CASSPVLNTIYF.

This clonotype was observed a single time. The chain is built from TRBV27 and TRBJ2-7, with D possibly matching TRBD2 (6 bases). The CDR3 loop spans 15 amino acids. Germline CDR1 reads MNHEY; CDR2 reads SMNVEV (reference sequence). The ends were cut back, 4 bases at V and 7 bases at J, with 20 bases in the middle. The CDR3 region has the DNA TGTGCCAGCAGTTCTTCCGCGCTCTCTGGGGGGGAGCAGTACTTC. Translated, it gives CASSSSALSGGEQYF.

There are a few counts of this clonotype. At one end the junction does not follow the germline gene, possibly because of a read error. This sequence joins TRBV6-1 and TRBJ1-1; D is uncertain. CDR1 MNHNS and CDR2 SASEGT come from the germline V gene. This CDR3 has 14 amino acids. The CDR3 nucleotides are TGTGCCAGCAATGAAATTGAACTGCGGGCTGAAGCTTTCTTT. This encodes CASNEIELRAEAFF.

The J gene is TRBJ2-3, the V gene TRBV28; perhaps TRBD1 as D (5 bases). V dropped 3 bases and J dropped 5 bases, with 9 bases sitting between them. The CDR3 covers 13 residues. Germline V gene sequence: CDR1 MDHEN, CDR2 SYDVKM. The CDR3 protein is CASSLAGIDTQYF. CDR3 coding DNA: TGTGCCAGCAGTTTGGCAGGGATAGATACGCAGTATTTT.

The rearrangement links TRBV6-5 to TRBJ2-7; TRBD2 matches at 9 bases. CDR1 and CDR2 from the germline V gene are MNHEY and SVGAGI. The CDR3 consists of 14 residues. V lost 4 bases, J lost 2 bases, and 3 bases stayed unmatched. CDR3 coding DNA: TGTGCCAGCAGTTTGCCTAGCGGGGCCTACGAGCAGTACTTC. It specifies CASSLPSGAYEQYF.

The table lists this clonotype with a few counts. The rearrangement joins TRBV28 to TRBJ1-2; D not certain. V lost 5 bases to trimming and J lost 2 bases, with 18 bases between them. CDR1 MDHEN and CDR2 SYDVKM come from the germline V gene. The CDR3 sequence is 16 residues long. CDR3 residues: CASSTPATGANYGYTF. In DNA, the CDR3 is TGTGCCAGCAGTACCCCGGCAACTGGTGCCAACTATGGCTACACCTTC.

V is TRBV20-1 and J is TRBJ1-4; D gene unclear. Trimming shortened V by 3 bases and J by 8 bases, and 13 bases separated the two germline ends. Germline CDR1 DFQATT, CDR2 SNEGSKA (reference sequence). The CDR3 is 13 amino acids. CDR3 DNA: TGCAGTGCTAGCATGGGCCCGGGGGAAAAACTGTTTTTT. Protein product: CSASMGPGEKLFF.

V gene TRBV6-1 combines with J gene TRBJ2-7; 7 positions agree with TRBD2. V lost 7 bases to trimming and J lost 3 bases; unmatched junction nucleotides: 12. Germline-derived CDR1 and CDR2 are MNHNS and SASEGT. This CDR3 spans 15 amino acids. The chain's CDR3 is CASIPRGGQFYEQYF. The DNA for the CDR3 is TGTGCCAGCATCCCCCGGGGAGGGCAGTTCTACGAGCAGTACTTC.

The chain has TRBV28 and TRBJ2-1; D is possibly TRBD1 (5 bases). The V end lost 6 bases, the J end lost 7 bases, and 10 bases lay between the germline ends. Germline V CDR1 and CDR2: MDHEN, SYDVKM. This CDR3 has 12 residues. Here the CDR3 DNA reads TGTGCCAGCAGGGGGCTACCGAATGAGCAGTTCTTC. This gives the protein CASRGLPNEQFF. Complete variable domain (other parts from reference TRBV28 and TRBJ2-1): DVKVTQSSRYLVKRTGEKVFLECVQDMDHENMFWYRQDPGLGLRLIYFSYDVKMKEKGDIPEGYSVSREKKERFSLILESASTNQTSMYLCASRGLPNEQFFGPGTRLTVL.

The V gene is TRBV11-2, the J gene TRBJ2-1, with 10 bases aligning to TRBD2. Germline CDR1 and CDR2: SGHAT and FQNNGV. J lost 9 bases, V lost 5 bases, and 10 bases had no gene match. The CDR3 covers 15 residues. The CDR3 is CASSPPSGRVGEQFF. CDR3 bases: TGTGCCAGCAGCCCACCTAGCGGGAGAGTTGGTGAGCAGTTCTTC.

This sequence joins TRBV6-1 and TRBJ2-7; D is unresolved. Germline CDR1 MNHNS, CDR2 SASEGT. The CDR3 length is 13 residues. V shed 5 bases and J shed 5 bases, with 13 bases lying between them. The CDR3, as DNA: TGTGCCAGCAGTAGGAAGGAATCCAACGAGCAGTACTTC. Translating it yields CASSRKESNEQYF.